This T cell receptor (beta chain) was recorded in a study of cytomegalovirus exposure and HLA in healthy donors. CDR1 SNHLY and CDR2 FYNNEI come from the germline V gene. This CDR3 has 16 residues. J lost 2 bases, V lost 1 base, and 5 bases had no gene match. In the PCR, 60 Vbeta and 13 Jbeta primers were used. The repertoire was sequenced with immunoSEQ multiplex PCR; TCRdb's copy has only in-frame clones and lacks some. The sample carries about 150,000 clones, more than 70% recorded once. This clonotype was sampled from a woman between 35 and 50 years old in good health and CMV-seronegative. The chain recombines TRBV2 with TRBJ2-7; 10 nucleotides match TRBD2. Sequencing input: PBMCs. The CDR3: CASSEEVAGGPYEQYF. As DNA, the CDR3 is TGTGCCAGCAGTGAAGAGGTAGCGGGGGGCCCCTACGAGCAGTACTTC.